Shown below are 22 T cell receptor beta chains from a single sample sequenced in a study of HIV-infected patients and healthy controls. TCRdb reprocessed the 5' RACE reads via MiXCR and lists one record per CDR3 protein. The sample has 19,000 or so distinct CDR3 sequences, approximately 18% seen once. The sequenced material came from CD8+ T cells from blood. These receptors all come from a human donor in good health.

The rearrangement joins TRBV7-9 to TRBJ1-3; D remains unclear. Trimming left V 4 bases short and J 0 bases short, with 10 bases between. CDR3 size: 15 residues. Germline CDR1 and CDR2: SEHNR and FQNEAQ (reference sequence). The CDR3 DNA reads TGTGCCAGCAGCTCTGGACCGCTCTCTGGAAACACCATATATTTT. Translation gives CASSSGPLSGNTIYF.

This chain links TRBV21-1 with TRBJ2-1; the table's D call, TRBD2, was not checked against the DNA. TRBV21-1 is classified as a pseudogene. The CDR3 runs 20 residues. The DNA of the CDR3 is TGTGCCAGCAGCAGCAAAATGGCTAGCGGGAGGTTGGGTCTCTACAATGAGCAGTTCTTC. Translating gives CASSSKMASGRLGLYNEQFF.

There are a few counts of this clonotype. The chain combines TRBV10-2 with TRBJ2-3, with 11 bases matching TRBD2. The CDR3 has 17 amino acids. V shed 7 bases and J 1 base; nucleotides not matched to a gene: 10. Germline V CDR1 and CDR2: WSHSY, SAAADI. The CDR3 is CASTVTQLAGGTDTQYF. The CDR3 DNA is TGCGCCAGCACCGTGACCCAACTAGCGGGAGGCACAGATACGCAGTATTTT.

In this sample, this clonotype turned up a few times. This chain connects TRBV7-9 to TRBJ2-1; 12 bases fit TRBD2. Trimming cost V 2 bases and J 3 bases; bases outside gene matches: 2. The germline V gene has CDR1 SEHNR and CDR2 FQNEAQ (reference sequence). The CDR3 is made up of 16 amino acids. DNA for the CDR3: TGTGCCAGCAGCTTACTGACTAGCGGGAGCTACAATGAGCAGTTCTTC. Translated: CASSLLTSGSYNEQFF. Together with reference TRBV7-9 and TRBJ2-1, the CDR3 gives the full variable domain: DTGVSQNPRHKITKRGQNVTFRCDPISEHNRLYWYRQTLGQGPEFLTYFQNEAQLEKSRLLSDRFSAERPKGSFSTLEIQRTEQGDSAMYLCASSLLTSGSYNEQFFGPGTRLTVL.

The gene calls are TRBV10-2 and TRBJ2-2, with unresolved D. This CDR3 contains 14 residues. Germline V CDR1 and CDR2: WSHSY, SAAADI. Trimming removed 3 bases from V and 3 bases from J, with 8 bases in between. The CDR3 here is CASSEDWDTGELFF. CDR3 nucleotides: TGCGCCAGCAGTGAAGACTGGGACACCGGGGAGCTGTTTTTT.

This sequence joins TRBV19 and TRBJ2-1; 10 nucleotides align to TRBD1. The CDR3 is 15 residues long. The germline CDR1 and CDR2 sequences are LNHDA and SQIVND (reference sequence). Unmatched junction bases numbered 1, after V lost 1 base and J lost 4 bases. CDR3 nucleotide sequence: TGTGCCAGTAGTATAGTGGACAGGGGGTACAATGAGCAGTTCTTC. This translates into CASSIVDRGYNEQFF.

This clonotype was found a few times. The rearrangement uses TRBV18 and TRBJ1-5; 8 bases are a match to TRBD1. The junction had 5 bases not matched to a gene; V was cut back by 1 base and J by 6 bases. Looked up from germline, CDR1 is KGHSH and CDR2 is LQKENI. This CDR3 region has 15 residues. The CDR3: CASSPLQGAGQPQHF. The CDR3 region has the DNA TGTGCCAGCTCACCACTCCAGGGGGCAGGTCAGCCCCAGCATTTT.

The chain joins TRBV19 to TRBJ1-2, with D perhaps TRBD1 (5 bases). CDR1 and CDR2 from the germline V gene are LNHDA and SQIVND (reference sequence). V was shortened by 3 bases and J by 0 bases, with 17 bases between the two germline ends. The CDR3 spans 17 residues. The CDR3 is CASSMIPGHVPNYGYTF. DNA of the CDR3: TGTGCCAGTAGTATGATTCCAGGGCACGTTCCTAACTATGGCTACACCTTC.

This clonotype came up many times. This chain links TRBV27 with TRBJ2-1; the match to TRBD2 covers 11 bases. The CDR3 contains 16 residues. The germline V gene has CDR1 MNHEY and CDR2 SMNVEV (reference sequence). V shed 1 base and J 4 bases; nucleotides not matched to a gene: 3. CDR3 nucleotide sequence: TGTGCCAGCAGTTTATTAGCGGGAGGGTCTTACAATGAGCAGTTCTTC. Translated: CASSLLAGGSYNEQFF.

The V gene is TRBV7-3, the J gene TRBJ2-2; D gene uncertain. The CDR3 loop spans 15 amino acids. V lost 5 bases and J 1 base, leaving 11 bases between the germline ends. CDR1 and CDR2 (germline): SGHTA, FQGTGA. CDR3 coding DNA: TGTGCCAGCAGCCCCCTTGGGCAGAACACCGGGGAGCTGTTTTTT. This translates into CASSPLGQNTGELFF.

The rearrangement uses TRBV19 and TRBJ1-1, with D possibly matching TRBD1 (5 bases). Per the germline V gene, CDR1 is LNHDA and CDR2 is SQIVND (reference sequence). V was clipped by 3 bases and J by 0 bases, with 11 bases between them. The CDR3 is 15 amino acids. CDR3 sequence (DNA): TGTGCCAGTAGTATGGGGAGACAGCTGAACACTGAAGCTTTCTTT. This gives the protein CASSMGRQLNTEAFF. Full variable domain (missing parts from reference TRBV19 and TRBJ1-1): DGGITQSPKYLFRKEGQNVTLSCEQNLNHDAMYWYRQDPGQGLRLIYYSQIVNDFQKGDIAEGYSVSREKKESFPLTVTSAQKNPTAFYLCASSMGRQLNTEAFFGQGTRLTVV.

This clonotype was found a few times. The chain has TRBV28 and TRBJ1-3; 8 bases align to TRBD1. The germline CDR1 and CDR2 sequences are MDHEN and SYDVKM. There are 14 residues in the CDR3. Unmatched junction bases numbered 3, after V lost 6 bases and J lost 2 bases. CDR3: CASSTTGAGNTIYF. The CDR3 DNA is TGTGCCAGCAGCACGACAGGGGCTGGAAACACCATATATTTT.

This clonotype has a handful of counts. This chain joins TRBV30 and TRBJ2-7; D may correspond to TRBD1 or TRBD2 (5 bases each). The germline V gene encodes CDR1 GTSNPN and CDR2 SVGIG (reference sequence). The length of the CDR3 is 13 residues. The ends were cut back, 4 bases at V and 2 bases at J, with 12 bases in the middle. Written as DNA, the CDR3 is TGTGCCTGGAACGAGGGGCTCACCTACGAGCAGTACTTC. Translation gives CAWNEGLTYEQYF.

The chain is built from TRBV4-1 and TRBJ2-1, with TRBD2 matching over 9 bases. The CDR3 sequence is 16 residues long. With 5 bases clipped from V and 6 bases from J, the junction kept 11 bases outside the gene matches. Germline assignment: CDR1 MGHRA and CDR2 YSYEKL. This CDR3 reads CASSSSSGLAPNEQFF. CDR3 nucleotide sequence: TGCGCCAGCAGCTCATCCTCGGGACTAGCCCCCAATGAGCAGTTCTTC.

This chain connects TRBV12-3 or TRBV12-4 to TRBJ1-2, with unresolved D. This CDR3 has 13 residues. The V end lost 5 bases, the J end lost 3 bases, and 10 bases lay between the germline ends. DNA of the CDR3: TGTGCCAGCAGTCCTCAGAGCTACTATGGCTACACCTTC. It specifies CASSPQSYYGYTF.

This clonotype was found a few times. The J gene is TRBJ1-1, the V gene TRBV27, with 7 positions matching TRBD1. Germline CDR1 is MNHEY and CDR2 is SMNVEV (reference sequence). The CDR3 has 14 residues. Germline trimming cut 5 bases from V and 6 bases from J; bases unmatched to any gene: 9. The CDR3 reads CASSNRQGLAEAFF. DNA for the CDR3: TGTGCCAGCAGTAATCGACAGGGTCTCGCTGAAGCTTTCTTT.

This clonotype was counted at least ten times. The CDR3 loop is CASNVSDRGLANTGELFF. The CDR3 DNA is TGTGCCAGCAATGTATCGGACAGGGGACTAGCGAACACCGGGGAGCTGTTTTTT. The chain links TRBV21-1 to TRBJ2-2; the table's TRBD1 call for D was not verified on the DNA. TRBV21-1 has pseudogene status. CDR3 length equals 18 residues.

This clonotype was recorded at least ten times. The gene calls are TRBV13 and TRBJ2-5; 7 nucleotides agree with TRBD1. Germline CDR1 PRHDT, CDR2 FYEKMQ (reference sequence). The ends lost 3 bases at V and 5 bases at J; junction bases unmatched: 12. The CDR3 totals 16 residues. Here the CDR3 reads CASSLEGRGPRETQYF. In DNA form, the CDR3 reads TGTGCCAGCAGCTTGGAAGGAAGGGGGCCCCGTGAGACCCAGTACTTC.

This clonotype was found a few times. This rearrangement joins TRBV7-6 to TRBJ2-1; TRBD2 might be the D (6 bases). Germline V gives CDR1 SGHVS, CDR2 FNYEAQ. V lost 7 bases and J lost 0, with 19 bases in between. This CDR3 spans 17 amino acids. The CDR3 loop is CASTGGNDSSSYNEQFF. CDR3 sequence (DNA): TGTGCCAGCACGGGCGGGAACGATTCGAGCTCCTACAATGAGCAGTTCTTC.

The chain is built from TRBV7-9 and TRBJ1-1; D is unresolved. In germline, CDR1 is SEHNR, CDR2 FQNEAQ (reference sequence). The CDR3 spans 13 residues. V lost 1 base and J 12 bases, leaving 15 bases between the germline ends. DNA for the CDR3: TGTGCCAGCAGCTTAGTTGATGAGGCAGTCACTTTCTTT. It yields the protein CASSLVDEAVTFF.

This sequence joins TRBV5-6 and TRBJ2-7; 12 bases fit TRBD2. Trimming cost V 4 bases and J 1 base; bases outside gene matches: 3. CDR1 and CDR2 from the germline V gene are SGHDT and YYEEEE. CDR3 size: 15 residues. The CDR3 here is CASSHGTSGSYEQYF. CDR3 nucleotides: TGTGCCAGCAGCCACGGGACTAGCGGGTCCTACGAGCAGTACTTC.

The chain employs TRBV14 and TRBJ2-3; the D gene is possibly TRBD1 (6 bases). The ends were cut back, 4 bases at V and 5 bases at J, with 10 bases in the middle. This CDR3 comprises 13 residues. CDR1 is SGHDN and CDR2 is FVKESK in the germline V gene. The CDR3 bases are TGTGCCAGCAGCCGGACAGTCCTAGATACGCAGTATTTT. It translates to CASSRTVLDTQYF.